This TCR beta chain was recovered during a study of blood T cell repertoires in COVID-19. For the study at large: Italy, Spain and the United States were the sources of the convalescent and acute COVID-19 samples.

As originally analysed: Reference gene primer amplification in the assay estimated nucleated cell counts. Some clones are missing from TCRdb's copy, which holds only in-frame ones; the method was immunoSEQ multiplex PCR. V and J calls and clone size are those listed in that table; D and trimming were worked out from the DNA. The top ten clones hold about 4% of a sample with hundreds of thousands of clones, around 89% of them seen once. This CDR3 region has 13 residues. V was trimmed by 6 bases and J by 6 bases, leaving 14 bases between them. From germline, CDR1 is MNHEY and CDR2 SVGAGI. The sequence came from a young woman who had recovered from COVID-19. The chain combines TRBV6-5 with TRBJ1-2; D unresolved. The material sequenced was PBMCs or T cells enriched from blood (not recorded which). The CDR3 spells CASSLTAVNGYTF. The CDR3 DNA reads TGTGCCAGCAGCCTTACCGCGGTTAATGGCTACACCTTC.